The 2 T cell receptor beta chains given below trace back to one sample, sequenced in a study of post-analysis software for immune sequencing data (dated by TCRdb to 2014 to 2015). What the study reported, not specific to this receptor: Four or five TRBV segments, including TRBV5-6, TRBV5-1 and TRBV20-1, were significantly more frequent in patients than controls.

The library was prepared using PCR. This sample was sequenced with an Illumina HiSeq 2500. To reduce PCR and sequencing biases, unique molecular identifiers were built into the TCR beta cDNA libraries. The public reads were run again by TCRdb, first through fastp at Q25 and then through MiXCR, and only productive beta chains were kept. Rows with one shared CDR3 protein collapse into an entry with the most common genes and DNA. This sample holds around 710,000 distinct CDR3 sequences; just over 45% were observed only once. Jointly, the top ten make up roughly 4.5% of the sample. What these receptors recognize is not known. The sequencing sample was made of blood. The receptor source for this set is a girl aged 5-17 years with multiple sclerosis.

The table lists this clonotype with many counts. This sequence joins TRBV9 and TRBJ2-3; D remains unclear. Between the trimmed V and J ends, which lost 0 bases and 8 bases, there was a span of 10 bases. The CDR3 runs 13 residues. CDR1 is SGDLS and CDR2 is YYNGEE in the germline V gene. The CDR3 sequence: CASSVGDPTTQYF. CDR3 in DNA: TGTGCCAGCAGCGTAGGGGATCCGACTACGCAGTATTTT.

This CDR3 reads CASSPFRVGWPYNEQFF. As DNA, the CDR3 is TGTGCCAGCAGCCCTTTCAGGGTGGGCTGGCCGTACAATGAGCAGTTCTTC. V is TRBV7-2 and J is TRBJ2-1, with a tentative D call TRBD1 (5 bases). The CDR3 loop spans 17 amino acids. The V gene's germline CDR1 is SGHTA and CDR2 FQGNSA. With 5 bases removed from V and 4 bases from J, the gap between germline ends came to 21 bases.